There are many counts of the clone carrying this T cell receptor beta chain. No antigen is known for it. Other DNA sequences in the sample encode the same CDR3. CDR1 SGHTA and CDR2 FQGNSA come from the germline V gene. V was clipped by 5 bases and J by 8 bases; unmatched bases: 11. The CDR3 has 14 amino acids. The data stem from a study of metastatic and nonmetastatic thyroid tumors. Study context: Malignant thyroid and benign thyroid patients provided blood and tumor or nodule tissue whose repertoires were compared. Study-wide points: Versus benign nodules, malignant thyroid tumors reportedly had significantly higher TCR beta diversity, in blood and tumor.

Thyroid surgery was preceded by no treatment in any patient. Per the original data handling: For papillary thyroid cancer, a distant-metastasis classifier was constructed from CDR3 differences observed across clinicopathological groups. TCRdb re-called the PCR reads via MiXCR. The V and J calls reflect TCRdb's pipeline rather than the authors' work. Of about 7,800 clones detected, 20% to 30% appear once; the ten largest clones hold around a sixth. Sequenced: adjacent normal tissue. This receptor was identified in a female donor with papillary thyroid cancer or a benign thyroid nodule (not recorded which). Some clones in this sample may be carry-over from other donors' samples. The chain combines TRBV7-2 with TRBJ1-2, with TRBD1 matching over 7 bases. CDR3 sequence reads: CASSPDDRVIGYTF. For the CDR3, the DNA is TGTGCCAGCAGCCCCGACGACAGGGTAATCGGCTACACCTTC. Full variable domain (outside the CDR3, taken from reference TRBV7-2 and TRBJ1-2): GAGVSQSPSNKVTEKGKDVELRCDPISGHTALYWYRQSLGQGLEFLIYFQGNSAPDKSGLPSDRFSAERTGGSVSTLTIQRTQQEDSAVYLCASSPDDRVIGYTFGSGTRLTVV.